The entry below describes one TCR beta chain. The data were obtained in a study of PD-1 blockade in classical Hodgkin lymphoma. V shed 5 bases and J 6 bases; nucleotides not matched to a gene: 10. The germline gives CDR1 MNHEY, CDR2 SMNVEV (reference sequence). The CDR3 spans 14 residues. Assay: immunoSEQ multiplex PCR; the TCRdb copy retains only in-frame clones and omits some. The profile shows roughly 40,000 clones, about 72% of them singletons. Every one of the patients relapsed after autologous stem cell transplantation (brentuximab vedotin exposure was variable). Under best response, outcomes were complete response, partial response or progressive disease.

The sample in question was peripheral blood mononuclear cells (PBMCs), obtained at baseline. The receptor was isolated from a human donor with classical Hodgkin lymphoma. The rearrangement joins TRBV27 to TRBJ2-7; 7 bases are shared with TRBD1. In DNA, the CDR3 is TGTGCCAGCAGTCCTATTACGACAGGGTCCGAGCAGTACTTC. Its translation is CASSPITTGSEQYF.